This TCR beta chain was sequenced for a study of identical twins. TCRdb used MiXCR to reprocess the 5' RACE reads, holding one entry per CDR3 protein. The table shows some 600,000 distinct CDR3 sequences, with roughly 6.6% occurring only once. There are 12 residues in the CDR3. Trimming stripped 1 base from V and 9 bases from J, with 13 bases between. In germline, CDR1 is DFQATT, CDR2 SNEGSKA (reference sequence). All donors were healthy, and all were Caucasian. These data also featured in a second study, about yellow fever vaccine responses in identical twins. That study reports: Among the twins, the vaccine T cell response reportedly seemed partly convergent and partly personalized.

The TCR was taken from a woman aged 18-29 years in good health. The chain couples TRBV20-1 to TRBJ2-7; D gene ambiguous. Sequences were obtained from PBMCs. Written as DNA, the CDR3 is TGCAGTGCTAGAGTGGTTGGTCAGGTGCAGTACTTC. It specifies CSARVVGQVQYF.